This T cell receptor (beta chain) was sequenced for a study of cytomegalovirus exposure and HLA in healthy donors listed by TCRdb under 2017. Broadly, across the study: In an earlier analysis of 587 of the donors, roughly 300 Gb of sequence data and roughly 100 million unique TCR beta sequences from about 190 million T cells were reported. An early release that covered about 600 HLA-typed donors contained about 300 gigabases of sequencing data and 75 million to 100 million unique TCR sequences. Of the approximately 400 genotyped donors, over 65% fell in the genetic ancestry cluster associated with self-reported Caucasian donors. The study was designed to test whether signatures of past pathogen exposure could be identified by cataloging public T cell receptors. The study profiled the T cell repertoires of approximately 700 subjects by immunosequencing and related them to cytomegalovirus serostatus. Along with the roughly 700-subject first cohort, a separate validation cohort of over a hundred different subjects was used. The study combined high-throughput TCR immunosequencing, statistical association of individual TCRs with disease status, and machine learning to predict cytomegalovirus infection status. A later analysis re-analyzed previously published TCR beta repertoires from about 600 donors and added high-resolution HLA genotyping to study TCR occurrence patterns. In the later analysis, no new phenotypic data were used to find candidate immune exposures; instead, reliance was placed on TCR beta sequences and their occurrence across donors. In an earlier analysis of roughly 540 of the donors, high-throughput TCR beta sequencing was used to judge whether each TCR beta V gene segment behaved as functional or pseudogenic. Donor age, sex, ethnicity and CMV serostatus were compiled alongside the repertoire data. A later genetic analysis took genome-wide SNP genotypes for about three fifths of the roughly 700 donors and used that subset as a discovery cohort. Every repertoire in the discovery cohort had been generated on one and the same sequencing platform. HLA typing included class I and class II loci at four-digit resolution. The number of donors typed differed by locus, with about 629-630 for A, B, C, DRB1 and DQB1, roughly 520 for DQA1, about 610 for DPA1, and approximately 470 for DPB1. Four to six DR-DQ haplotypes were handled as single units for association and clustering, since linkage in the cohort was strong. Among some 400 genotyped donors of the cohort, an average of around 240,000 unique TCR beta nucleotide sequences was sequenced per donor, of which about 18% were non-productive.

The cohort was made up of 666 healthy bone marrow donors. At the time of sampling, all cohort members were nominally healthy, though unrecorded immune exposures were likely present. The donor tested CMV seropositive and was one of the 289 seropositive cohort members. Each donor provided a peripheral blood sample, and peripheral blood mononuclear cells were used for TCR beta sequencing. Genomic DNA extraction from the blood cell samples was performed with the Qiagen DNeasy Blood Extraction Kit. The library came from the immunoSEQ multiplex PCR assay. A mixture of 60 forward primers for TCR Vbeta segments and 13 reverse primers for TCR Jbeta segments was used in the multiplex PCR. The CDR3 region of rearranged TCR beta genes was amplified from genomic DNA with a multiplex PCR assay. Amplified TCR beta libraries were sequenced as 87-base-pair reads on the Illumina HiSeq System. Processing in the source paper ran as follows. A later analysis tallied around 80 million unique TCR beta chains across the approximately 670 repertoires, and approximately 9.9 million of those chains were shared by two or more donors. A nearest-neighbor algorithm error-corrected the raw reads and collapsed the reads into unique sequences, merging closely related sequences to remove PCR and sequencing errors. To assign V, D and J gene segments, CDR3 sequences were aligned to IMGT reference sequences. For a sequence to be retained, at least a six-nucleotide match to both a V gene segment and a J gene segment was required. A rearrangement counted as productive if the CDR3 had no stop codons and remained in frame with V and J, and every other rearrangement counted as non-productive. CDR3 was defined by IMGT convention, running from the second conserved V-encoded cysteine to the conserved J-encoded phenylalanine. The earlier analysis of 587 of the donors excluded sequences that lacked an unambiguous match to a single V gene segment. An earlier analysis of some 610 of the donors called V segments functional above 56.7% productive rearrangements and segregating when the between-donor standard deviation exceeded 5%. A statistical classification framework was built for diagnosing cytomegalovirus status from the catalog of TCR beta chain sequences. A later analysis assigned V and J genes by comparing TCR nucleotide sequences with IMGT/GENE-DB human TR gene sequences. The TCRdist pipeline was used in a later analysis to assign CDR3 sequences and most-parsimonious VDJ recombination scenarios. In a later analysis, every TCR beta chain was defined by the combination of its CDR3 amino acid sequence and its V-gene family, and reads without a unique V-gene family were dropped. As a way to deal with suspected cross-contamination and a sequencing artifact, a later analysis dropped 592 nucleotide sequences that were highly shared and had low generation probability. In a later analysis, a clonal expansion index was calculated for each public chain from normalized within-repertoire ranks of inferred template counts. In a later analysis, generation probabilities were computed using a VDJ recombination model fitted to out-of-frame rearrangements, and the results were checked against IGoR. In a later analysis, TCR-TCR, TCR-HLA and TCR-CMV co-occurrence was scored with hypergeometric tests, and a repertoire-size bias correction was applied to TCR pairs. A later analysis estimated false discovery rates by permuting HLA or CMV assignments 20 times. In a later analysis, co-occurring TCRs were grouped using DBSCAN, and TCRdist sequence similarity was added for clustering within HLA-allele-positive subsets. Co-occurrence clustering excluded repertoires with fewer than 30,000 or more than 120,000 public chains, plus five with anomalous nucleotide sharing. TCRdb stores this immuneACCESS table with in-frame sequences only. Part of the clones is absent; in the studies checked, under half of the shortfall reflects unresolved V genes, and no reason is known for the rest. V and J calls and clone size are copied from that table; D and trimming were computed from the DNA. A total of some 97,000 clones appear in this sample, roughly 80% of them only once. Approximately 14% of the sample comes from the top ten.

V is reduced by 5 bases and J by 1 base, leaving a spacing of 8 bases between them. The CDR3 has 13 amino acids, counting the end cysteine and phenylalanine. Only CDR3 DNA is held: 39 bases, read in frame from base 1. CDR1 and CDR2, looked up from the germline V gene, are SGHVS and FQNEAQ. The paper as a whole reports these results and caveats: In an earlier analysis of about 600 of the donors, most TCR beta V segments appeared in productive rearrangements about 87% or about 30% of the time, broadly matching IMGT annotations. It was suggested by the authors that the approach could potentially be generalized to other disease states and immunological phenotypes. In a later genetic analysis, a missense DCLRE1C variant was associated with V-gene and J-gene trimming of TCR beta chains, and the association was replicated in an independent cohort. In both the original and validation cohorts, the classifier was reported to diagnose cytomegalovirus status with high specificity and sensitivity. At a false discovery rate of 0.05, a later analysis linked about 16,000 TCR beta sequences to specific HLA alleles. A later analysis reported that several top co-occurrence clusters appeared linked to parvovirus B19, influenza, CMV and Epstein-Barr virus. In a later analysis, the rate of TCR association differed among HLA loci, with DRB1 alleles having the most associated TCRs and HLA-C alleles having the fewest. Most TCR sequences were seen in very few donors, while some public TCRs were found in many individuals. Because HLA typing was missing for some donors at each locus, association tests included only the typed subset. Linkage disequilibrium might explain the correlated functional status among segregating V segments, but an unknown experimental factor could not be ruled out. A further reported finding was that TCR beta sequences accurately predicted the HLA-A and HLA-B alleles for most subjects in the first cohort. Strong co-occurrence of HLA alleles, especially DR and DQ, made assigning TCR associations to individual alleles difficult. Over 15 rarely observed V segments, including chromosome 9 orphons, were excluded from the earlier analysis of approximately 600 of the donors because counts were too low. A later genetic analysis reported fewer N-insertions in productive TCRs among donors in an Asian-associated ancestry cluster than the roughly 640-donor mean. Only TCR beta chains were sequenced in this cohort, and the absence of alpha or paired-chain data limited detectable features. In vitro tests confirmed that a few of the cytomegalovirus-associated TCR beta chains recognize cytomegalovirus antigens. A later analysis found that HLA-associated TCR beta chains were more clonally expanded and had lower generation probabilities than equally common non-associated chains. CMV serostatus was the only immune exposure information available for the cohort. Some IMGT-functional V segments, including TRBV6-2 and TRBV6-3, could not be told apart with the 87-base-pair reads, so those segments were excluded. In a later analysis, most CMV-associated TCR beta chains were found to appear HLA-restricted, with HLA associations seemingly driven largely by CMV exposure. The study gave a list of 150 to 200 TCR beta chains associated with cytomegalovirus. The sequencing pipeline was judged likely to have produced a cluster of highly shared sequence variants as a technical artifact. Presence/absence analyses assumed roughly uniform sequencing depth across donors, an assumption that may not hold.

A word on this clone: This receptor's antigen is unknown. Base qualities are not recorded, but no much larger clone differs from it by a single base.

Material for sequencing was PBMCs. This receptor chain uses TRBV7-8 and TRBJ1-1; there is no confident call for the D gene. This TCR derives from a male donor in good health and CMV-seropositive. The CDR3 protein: CASSVLRNTEAFF. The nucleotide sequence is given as TGTGCCAGCAGCGTACTTAGGAACACTGAAGCTTTCTTT.